One sample yielded the 20 T cell receptor beta chains listed below, sequenced in a study of shared clonotypes between healthy human individuals. Libraries were prepared by immunoSEQ multiplex PCR; TCRdb keeps only in-frame clonotypes and omits some of them. The profile shows about 1 million clones, around 74% of them singletons. The sequenced sample consisted of memory CD4+ T cells sorted from blood. Subset denoted: CD45RA-negative fraction. These TCRs come from a man between 18 and 35 years old in good health.

The sample holds a few counts of this clone. This chain connects TRBV30 to TRBJ1-1; the D is unclear. V gave up 2 bases and J gave up 9 bases, with 10 bases separating them. Germline CDR1 GTSNPN, CDR2 SVGIG (reference sequence). The CDR3 loop spans 11 amino acids. CDR3 sequence reads: CAWSPTPQAFF. CDR3 coding DNA: TGTGCCTGGAGTCCAACCCCCCAAGCTTTCTTT.

The V call is TRBV6-5, the J call TRBJ2-4, with D perhaps matching TRBD1 (6 bases). Trimming stripped 6 bases from V and 0 bases from J, with 9 bases between. There are 14 residues in the CDR3. Germline V gives CDR1 MNHEY, CDR2 SVGAGI. The CDR3 loop is CASRDSLAKNIQYF. The CDR3 DNA reads TGTGCCAGCAGGGACAGTCTAGCCAAAAACATTCAGTACTTC.

The chain recombines TRBV11-2 with TRBJ2-5; D ambiguous. Trimming removed 1 base at V and 5 bases at J, with 11 bases between. The germline gives CDR1 SGHAT, CDR2 FQNNGV. This CDR3 comprises 14 residues. For the CDR3, the DNA is TGTGCCAGCAGCTTAGCCCTGCGCAGGGAGACCCAGTACTTC. Translation gives CASSLALRRETQYF.

The V call is TRBV28, the J call TRBJ2-1; 11 bases map to TRBD2. The germline V gene has CDR1 MDHEN and CDR2 SYDVKM. The junction had 14 bases not matched to a gene; V was cut back by 6 bases and J by 4 bases. The CDR3 is made up of 18 amino acids. The CDR3 loop is CASRLVSSGGTQYNEQFF. The CDR3 coding sequence is TGTGCCAGCAGGCTAGTTTCTAGCGGGGGGACCCAATACAATGAGCAGTTCTTC.

The gene calls are TRBV10-1 and TRBJ2-3, with 10 bases fitting TRBD2. Germline CDR1 WNHNN, CDR2 SYGVQD (reference sequence). V lost 8 bases, J lost 2 bases, and 10 bases stayed unmatched. CDR3 length: 16 residues. The CDR3 sequence is CASSPRLAGATDTQYF. DNA for the CDR3: TGCGCCAGCTCCCCACGGCTAGCGGGGGCCACAGATACGCAGTATTTT.

This rearrangement joins TRBV29-1 to TRBJ2-1; D is possibly TRBD2 (6 bases). The germline CDR1 and CDR2 sequences are SQVTM and ANQGSEA. V was cut by 1 base and J by 12 bases, with 16 bases left in between. The CDR3 runs to 13 residues. DNA for the CDR3: TGCAGCGTTGAAGGGGGACTTCCCCTAGGGCAGTTCTTC. Protein: CSVEGGLPLGQFF.

V gene TRBV19 combines with J gene TRBJ2-2; 10 nucleotides match TRBD1. Trimming at V came to 5 bases and at J to 4 bases, leaving 4 bases not matched to a gene. From germline, CDR1 is LNHDA and CDR2 SQIVND (reference sequence). This CDR3 is 15 amino acids long. CDR3 protein: CASSVDRGRTGELFF. The CDR3 coding sequence is TGTGCCAGTAGTGTCGACAGGGGGCGCACCGGGGAGCTGTTTTTT.

For this clone: An end of the junction differs from the germline gene, which may be a read error. The chain has TRBV5-6 and TRBJ2-1, with 12 bases lining up with TRBD2. The CDR3 extends over 18 amino acids. From germline, CDR1 is SGHDT and CDR2 YYEEEE. As DNA, the CDR3 is TGTGCCAGCAGCTTGCCTAGCGGGAGGGCCAGGTCCTCCAATGAGCAGTTCTTC. As protein: CASSLPSGRARSSNEQFF.

This chain links TRBV11-2 with TRBJ2-2; TRBD2 matches at 8 bases. CDR3 size: 17 residues. V gave up 5 bases and J gave up 3 bases; unmatched junction bases: 11. CDR1 is SGHAT, CDR2 FQNNGV, per germline. Written as DNA, the CDR3 is TGTGCCAGCAGCCAGAACCGGGGGGGGATCCACACCGGGGAGCTGTTTTTT. As protein: CASSQNRGGIHTGELFF.

This clone has a single count. Other DNA sequences in this specimen translate into the identical CDR3. This chain joins TRBV4-1 and TRBJ2-7, with 7 bases fitting TRBD1. This CDR3 has 14 residues. Germline assignment: CDR1 MGHRA and CDR2 YSYEKL. V trimming: 4 bases; J trimming: 3 bases; junction bases outside the gene matches: 6. CDR3 sequence (DNA): TGCGCCAGCAGCCTCGGGGACAGAGGCTACGAGCAGTACTTC. It specifies CASSLGDRGYEQYF.

The chain carries TRBV7-2 and TRBJ1-3; D is undetermined. Trimming stripped 5 bases from V and 2 bases from J, with 7 bases between. The CDR3 is made up of 13 amino acids. CDR1 and CDR2 from the germline V gene are SGHTA and FQGNSA. CDR3 sequence: CASSAEPGNTIYF. The DNA of the CDR3 is TGTGCCAGCAGCGCGGAACCTGGAAACACCATATATTTT.

V usage is TRBV6-6 and J usage is TRBJ2-3, with 9 bases identical to TRBD1. V was clipped by 7 bases and J by 2 bases; unmatched bases: 7. There are 15 residues in the CDR3. Germline assignment: CDR1 MNHNY and CDR2 SVGAGI (reference sequence). CDR3 sequence reads: CASNQGQGYTDTQYF. The CDR3 nucleotides are TGTGCCAGCAACCAAGGACAGGGGTACACAGATACGCAGTATTTT.

This clone has only a few counts. The rearrangement uses TRBV14 and TRBJ2-3; the D is unclear. Trimming removed 1 base at V and 3 bases at J, with 2 bases between. The CDR3 is 12 amino acids. The germline gives CDR1 SGHDN, CDR2 FVKESK. CDR3 DNA: TGTGCCAGCAGCCAAGTAACAGATACGCAGTATTTT. Translation: CASSQVTDTQYF.

This CDR3 is CASGAPGLGENIQYF. DNA for the CDR3: TGCGCCAGCGGGGCTCCGGGACTAGGGGAAAACATTCAGTACTTC. V usage is TRBV10-2 and J usage is TRBJ2-4, with 8 bases fitting TRBD2. Unmatched junction bases numbered 11, after V lost 8 bases and J lost 5 bases. The length of the CDR3 is 15 residues. Germline loops: CDR1 WSHSY, CDR2 SAAADI.

J is TRBJ2-1 and V is TRBV7-9, with TRBD2 matching 13 bases. Trimming removed 5 bases from V and 3 bases from J; junction bases left unmatched: 10. The germline gives CDR1 SEHNR, CDR2 FQNEAQ (reference sequence). The CDR3 is 18 residues long. CDR3 sequence (DNA): TGTGCCAGCAGCCACCCAAGGACTAGCGGGGGCGACTACAATGAGCAGTTCTTC. Protein: CASSHPRTSGGDYNEQFF.

The V gene is TRBV2, the J gene TRBJ1-2, with D possibly TRBD1 on 6 matching bases. Germline CDR1 reads SNHLY; CDR2 reads FYNNEI. The CDR3 runs 13 residues. V shed 8 bases and J shed 7 bases, with 17 bases lying between them. This CDR3 reads CASASEAGAGYTF. The CDR3 region has the DNA TGTGCCAGCGCTTCTGAGGCAGGGGCTGGCTACACCTTC. The full variable domain, with the rest looked up from reference TRBV2 and TRBJ1-2, is EPEVTQTPSHQVTQMGQEVILRCVPISNHLYFYWYRQILGQKVEFLVSFYNNEISEKSEIFDDQFSVERPDGSNFTLKIRSTKLEDSAMYFCASASEAGAGYTFGSGTRLTVV.

The rearrangement joins TRBV5-1 to TRBJ1-1, with D perhaps TRBD1 (5 bases). Trimming took 0 bases from V and 14 from J, leaving 20 bases between them. Germline CDR1 reads SGHRS; CDR2 reads YFSETQ. This CDR3 contains 14 residues. In nucleotides, the CDR3 is TGCGCCAGCAGCTTGGCCTCCGAGGGGCAGGTCATATTCTTT. Its translation: CASSLASEGQVIFF.

V gene TRBV7-9 combines with J gene TRBJ2-2; 9 bases are shared with TRBD1. CDR1 and CDR2 (germline): SEHNR, FQNEAQ (reference sequence). J was trimmed by 4 bases and V by 1 base; bases with no gene match: 4. CDR3 length: 16 amino acids. CDR3 loop: CASSLVQGAFTGELFF. CDR3 sequence (DNA): TGTGCCAGCAGCTTAGTACAGGGGGCTTTCACCGGGGAGCTGTTTTTT.

The V call is TRBV7-9, the J call TRBJ2-3; D ambiguous. Trimming shortened V by 0 bases and J by 3 bases, and 7 bases separated the two germline ends. The CDR3 runs 14 residues. The germline CDR1 and CDR2 sequences are SEHNR and FQNEAQ (reference sequence). Here the CDR3 DNA reads TGTGCCAGCAGCTTAGCCTCTGATACAGATACGCAGTATTTT. Its translation: CASSLASDTDTQYF.

The rearrangement links TRBV6-4 to TRBJ2-7; 7 bases are shared with TRBD1. V lost 6 bases and J lost 2; bases outside the gene matches: 13. In germline, CDR1 is MRHNA, CDR2 SNTAGT. The CDR3 is made up of 16 amino acids. The CDR3 sequence is CASRAFRDSRPYEQYF. The CDR3, as DNA: TGTGCCAGCAGGGCCTTCCGGGACAGCCGCCCCTACGAGCAGTACTTC.